Following are 27 T cell receptor beta chains from one sample sequenced in a study of blood T cell repertoires in COVID-19. Sequencing was performed with immunoSEQ multiplex PCR; in TCRdb, only in-frame clones are kept and a portion is missing. Altogether 140,000 or so clones are present, 88% being singletons, with the ten largest covering approximately 1.8%. Sequenced sample: peripheral blood. These receptors were taken from a man between 65 and 85 years old with acute or convalescent COVID-19.

The V call is TRBV7-9, the J call TRBJ2-1; 10 positions agree with TRBD2. The germline gives CDR1 SEHNR, CDR2 FQNEAQ (reference sequence). CDR3 length equals 14 residues. J was trimmed by 3 bases and V by 6 bases; bases with no gene match: 2. The CDR3 DNA follows: TGTGCCAGCAGACCTAGCGGGGGCTACAATGAGCAGTTCTTC. This sequence encodes CASRPSGGYNEQFF.

The chain carries TRBV9 and TRBJ1-1; D uncertain. The V and J ends lost 4 bases and 1 base respectively, with 14 bases between them. Germline V CDR1 and CDR2: SGDLS, YYNGEE. CDR3 length equals 15 residues. CDR3 sequence: CASSPQPRGNTEAFF. The CDR3, as DNA: TGTGCCAGCAGCCCACAACCGAGAGGGAACACTGAAGCTTTCTTT.

The chain is built from TRBV29-1 and TRBJ1-2; D is undetermined. The length of the CDR3 is 12 residues. Germline assignment: CDR1 SQVTM and CDR2 ANQGSEA. V gave up 7 bases and J gave up 2 bases, with 11 bases separating them. DNA of the CDR3: TGCAGCGCGGGAGACGGGAACTATGGCTACACCTTC. It codes for CSAGDGNYGYTF. Supplemented by reference TRBV29-1 and TRBJ1-2, the full variable domain reads SAVISQKPSRDICQRGTSLTIQCQVDSQVTMMFWYRQQPGQSLTLIATANQGSEATYESGFVIDKFPISRPNLTFSTLTVSNMSPEDSSIYLCSAGDGNYGYTFGSGTRLTVV.

The rearrangement joins TRBV19 to TRBJ2-7; TRBD1 agrees at 8 bases. V lost 4 bases and J lost 4; bases outside the gene matches: 9. The CDR3 is made up of 15 amino acids. The germline gives CDR1 LNHDA, CDR2 SQIVND (reference sequence). In nucleotides, the CDR3 is TGTGCCAGTAGTACCACCGGACAGGGTAGGTACGAGCAGTACTTC. Its protein is CASSTTGQGRYEQYF.

This clone has just one count. The chain has TRBV5-1 and TRBJ2-7; 7 nucleotides align to TRBD1. This CDR3 has 13 residues. V dropped 7 bases and J dropped 0; count of bases not matched to a gene: 4. Germline-derived CDR1 and CDR2 are SGHRS and YFSETQ. The CDR3 DNA follows: TGCGCCAGCGCCGGACAGGACTCCTACGAGCAGTACTTC. It specifies CASAGQDSYEQYF.

This clone was seen a handful of times. The gene calls are TRBV6-5 and TRBJ1-1, with D uncertain. V was shortened by 9 bases and J by 4 bases, with 18 bases between the two germline ends. The V gene's germline CDR1 is MNHEY and CDR2 SVGAGI. CDR3 length equals 14 residues. The CDR3 region has the DNA TGTGCCAGTCTATACAGCCTGGTGGGCACTGAAGCTTTCTTT. This encodes CASLYSLVGTEAFF.

The V gene is TRBV5-6, the J gene TRBJ2-5; 7 bases are a match to TRBD1. The CDR3 is made up of 16 amino acids. V was clipped by 4 bases and J by 5 bases; unmatched bases: 14. Germline assignment: CDR1 SGHDT and CDR2 YYEEEE. The CDR3 sequence: CASSPPTGRVTETQYF. The CDR3 DNA reads as TGTGCCAGCAGCCCGCCGACAGGGCGAGTGACGGAGACCCAGTACTTC.

V is TRBV2 and J is TRBJ2-5; TRBD1 agrees at 8 bases. The CDR3 is 12 amino acids. J lost 9 bases, V lost 4 bases, and 4 bases had no gene match. From germline, CDR1 is SNHLY and CDR2 FYNNEI. CDR3 sequence: CASSVGDRSQYF. In nucleotides, the CDR3 is TGTGCCAGCAGTGTCGGGGACAGGTCCCAGTACTTC.

CDR3 nucleotides: TGTGCCAGCAGCACGGGACTGCAGGGTGAAAAACTGTTTTTT. Its translation: CASSTGLQGEKLFF. The J gene is TRBJ1-4, the V gene TRBV6-5; D is perhaps TRBD1 (5 bases). Germline lookup yields CDR1 MNHEY and CDR2 SVGAGI. This CDR3 has 14 amino acids. Trimming removed 6 bases at V and 7 bases at J, with 15 bases between.

This chain links TRBV7-2 with TRBJ2-1, with TRBD1 identical over 9 bases. The V and J ends lost 5 bases and 8 bases, in that order; junction bases with no gene match: 7. CDR1 and CDR2 from the germline V gene are SGHTA and FQGNSA. CDR3 length equals 14 residues. The CDR3 coding sequence is TGTGCCAGCAGCCTTGGGACAGGGAAGCATGAGCAGTTCTTC. Its protein product is CASSLGTGKHEQFF.

The J gene is TRBJ1-5, the V gene TRBV5-8; perhaps TRBD1 as D (5 bases). The CDR3 contains 17 residues. V was shortened by 4 bases and J by 7 bases, with 24 bases between the two germline ends. Germline V gene data show CDR1 as SGHTS and CDR2 as YDEGEE. This CDR3 is CASSLGPAIMGGQPQHF. The CDR3 DNA reads as TGTGCCAGCAGCCTCGGCCCAGCTATTATGGGGGGGCAGCCCCAGCATTTT.

The chain couples TRBV12-3 or TRBV12-4 to TRBJ2-7; D unresolved. V lost 7 bases and J lost 8, with 9 bases in between. The CDR3 runs to 10 residues. The chain's CDR3 is CASIKFQQYF. CDR3 DNA: TGTGCCAGCATAAAATTTCAGCAGTACTTC.

The CDR3 loop reads CASSPGRPGETQYF. The CDR3 nucleotides are TGTGCCAGCAGTCCTGGGAGGCCGGGGGAGACCCAGTACTTC. The V and J genes are TRBV2 and TRBJ2-5, with D possibly being TRBD2 (6 bases). Trimming removed 5 bases from V and 5 bases from J, with 15 bases in between. The CDR3 runs to 14 residues. Germline V gene data show CDR1 as SNHLY and CDR2 as FYNNEI.

This clone was found once. The gene calls are TRBV24-1 and TRBJ2-3; TRBD1 might be the D (5 bases). This CDR3 has 13 residues. Germline V gene lookup returns CDR1 KGHDR and CDR2 SFDVKD. Trimming took 10 bases from V and 0 from J, leaving 10 bases between them. The CDR3, as DNA: TGTGCCACGGGGCTCACTAGCACAGATACGCAGTATTTT. It is translated as CATGLTSTDTQYF.

V gene TRBV27 combines with J gene TRBJ1-3; D remains unclear. V was pared by 5 bases and J by 4 bases, with 9 bases between. The CDR3 is made up of 13 amino acids. Looked up from germline, CDR1 is MNHEY and CDR2 is SMNVEV (reference sequence). Here the CDR3 DNA reads TGTGCCAGCAGTGCCTCCAGGGGAAACACCATATATTTT. It specifies CASSASRGNTIYF.

V and J are TRBV28 and TRBJ1-1; D is possibly TRBD1 (5 bases). This CDR3 has 14 amino acids. Germline CDR1 reads MDHEN; CDR2 reads SYDVKM. V was shortened by 3 bases and J by 6 bases, with 14 bases between the two germline ends. CDR3 in amino acids: CASSFDWGRAEAFF. DNA for the CDR3: TGTGCCAGCAGTTTCGACTGGGGGAGGGCTGAAGCTTTCTTT. Based on the CDR3 plus reference TRBV28 and TRBJ1-1, the full variable domain is DVKVTQSSRYLVKRTGEKVFLECVQDMDHENMFWYRQDPGLGLRLIYFSYDVKMKEKGDIPEGYSVSREKKERFSLILESASTNQTSMYLCASSFDWGRAEAFFGQGTRLTVV.

This chain links TRBV3-1 (or the pseudogene TRBV3-2) with TRBJ2-3; D is unclear. This CDR3 has 17 amino acids. The germline CDR1 and CDR2 sequences are LGHDT and YNNKEL (reference sequence). The V end lost 3 bases, the J end lost 0 bases, and 16 bases lay between the germline ends. CDR3 coding DNA: TGTGCCAGCAGCCAGGCCACGGCGGAAACTAGCACAGATACGCAGTATTTT. Translation gives CASSQATAETSTDTQYF.

The rearrangement uses TRBV6-6 and TRBJ1-5; maybe TRBD1 (6 bases). V gave up 6 bases and J gave up 4 bases, with 16 bases separating them. The CDR3 runs 15 residues. CDR1 and CDR2 from the germline V gene are MNHNY and SVGAGI (reference sequence). CDR3 residues: CASRPPTGANQPQHF. The CDR3 coding sequence is TGTGCCAGCAGACCCCCGACAGGTGCGAATCAGCCCCAGCATTTT.

The gene calls are TRBV29-1 and TRBJ2-7, with D perhaps TRBD1 (5 bases). The CDR3 has 12 amino acids. Trimming removed 5 bases from V and 2 bases from J, with 10 bases in between. Germline assignment: CDR1 SQVTM and CDR2 ANQGSEA. The CDR3 coding sequence is TGCAGCGTTAGACAGAGAGCCTACGAGCAGTACTTC. Its protein product is CSVRQRAYEQYF.

This chain connects TRBV19 to TRBJ1-5, with D perhaps TRBD1 (5 bases). Trimming took off 5 bases at V and 0 bases at J, with 26 bases between the two ends. The CDR3 contains 20 residues. Germline-derived CDR1 and CDR2 are LNHDA and SQIVND (reference sequence). The CDR3 DNA sequence: TGTGCCAGTAGTCTGATCCCAAAAACCCTAGGGACTTATAGCAATCAGCCCCAGCATTTT. It specifies CASSLIPKTLGTYSNQPQHF.

This chain uses TRBV25-1 with TRBJ2-5; 7 bases match TRBD1. CDR3 length: 14 residues. The V segment lost 6 bases and the J segment 1 base; nucleotides outside the gene matches: 5. Germline CDR1 reads MGHDK; CDR2 reads SYGVNS. The CDR3 coding sequence is TGTGCCAGCAGCCCCACAGGGGCCCAAGAGACCCAGTACTTC. Encoded protein: CASSPTGAQETQYF.

The chain has TRBV10-3 and TRBJ1-1; tentatively, D is TRBD1 (6 bases). The CDR3 length is 12 residues. In germline, CDR1 is ENHRY, CDR2 SYGVKD. V was shortened by 6 bases and J by 10 bases, with 15 bases between the two germline ends. CDR3 residues: CAISKEQGLAFF. The DNA for the CDR3 is TGTGCCATCAGCAAAGAACAGGGTCTAGCTTTCTTT.

This sequence joins TRBV7-9 and TRBJ1-4; D remains ambiguous. Germline CDR1 is SEHNR and CDR2 is FQNEAQ (reference sequence). The CDR3 runs 14 residues. V shed 3 bases and J shed 3 bases, with 8 bases lying between them. CDR3 nucleotides: TGTGCCAGCAGCTTGAGGGAGCCTAATGAAAAACTGTTTTTT. It specifies CASSLREPNEKLFF.

The chain has TRBV6-2 or TRBV6-3 and TRBJ1-5; no clear D. The length of the CDR3 is 14 residues. Trimming stripped 3 bases from V and 7 bases from J, with 13 bases between. The germline V gene encodes CDR1 MNHEY and CDR2 SVGEGT. CDR3 region: CASSYGGLDQPQHF. The CDR3 DNA sequence: TGTGCCAGCAGTTATGGAGGGTTGGACCAGCCCCAGCATTTT.

This chain links TRBV5-1 with TRBJ2-3, with TRBD2 matching 14 bases. Unmatched junction bases numbered 4, after V lost 2 bases and J lost 5 bases. Looked up from germline, CDR1 is SGHRS and CDR2 is YFSETQ. This CDR3 has 16 amino acids. For the CDR3, the DNA is TGCGCCAGCAGCTTCGGGACTAGCGGGGGTGTAGATACGCAGTATTTT. This codes for CASSFGTSGGVDTQYF.

The rearrangement joins TRBV5-1 to TRBJ2-1; D possibly corresponds to TRBD1 (6 bases). Deletions cut 3 bases from V and 5 bases from J, with 12 bases between. CDR1 is SGHRS and CDR2 is YFSETQ in the germline V gene. This CDR3 spans 14 amino acids. The DNA for the CDR3 is TGCGCCAGCAGCTCCGGACAGCCCGACAATGAGCAGTTCTTC. As protein: CASSSGQPDNEQFF.

This sequence joins TRBV10-3 and TRBJ1-1; weak D call: TRBD1 (6 bases). The CDR3 runs to 15 residues. Trimming shortened V by 0 bases and J by 1 base, and 9 bases separated the two germline ends. Germline V lookup: CDR1 ENHRY, CDR2 SYGVKD. The CDR3 is CAISESGGANTEAFF. Here the CDR3 DNA reads TGTGCCATCAGTGAGTCCGGGGGGGCGAACACTGAAGCTTTCTTT.